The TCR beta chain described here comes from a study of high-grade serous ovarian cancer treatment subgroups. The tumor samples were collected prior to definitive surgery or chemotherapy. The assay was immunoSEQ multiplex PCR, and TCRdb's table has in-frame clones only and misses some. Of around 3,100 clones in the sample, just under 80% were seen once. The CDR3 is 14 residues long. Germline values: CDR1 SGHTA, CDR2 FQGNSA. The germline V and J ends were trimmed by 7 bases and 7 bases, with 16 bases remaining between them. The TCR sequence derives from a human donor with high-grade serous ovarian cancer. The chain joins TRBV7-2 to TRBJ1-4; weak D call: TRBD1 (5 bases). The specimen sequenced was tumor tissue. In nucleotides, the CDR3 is TGTGCCAGCACGGTGGGGGGGGTTGGTGAAAAACTGTTTTTT. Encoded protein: CASTVGGVGEKLFF. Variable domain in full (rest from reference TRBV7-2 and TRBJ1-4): GAGVSQSPSNKVTEKGKDVELRCDPISGHTALYWYRQSLGQGLEFLIYFQGNSAPDKSGLPSDRFSAERTGGSVSTLTIQRTQQEDSAVYLCASTVGGVGEKLFFGSGTQLSVL.